Below, one T cell receptor (beta chain) is given with its context. The ends were cut back, 1 base at V and 3 bases at J, with 12 bases in the middle. The CDR3 loop spans 15 amino acids. Germline lookup yields CDR1 MNHEY and CDR2 SVGAGI. The sample originates from a study of T cell changes during pregnancy in multiple sclerosis. Sequencing was performed with immunoSEQ multiplex PCR; in TCRdb, only in-frame clones are kept and a portion is missing. The data contain approximately 38,000 clones, roughly 94% of them seen just once; the ten biggest clones take up less than 2%. The TCR originated in a female donor with multiple sclerosis, enrolled in a pregnancy study. V usage is TRBV6-5 and J usage is TRBJ2-5; no clear D. This specimen consisted of peripheral blood, obtained in the third trimester of pregnancy. CDR3 sequence reads: CASSYFGRKEETQYF. The CDR3 DNA sequence: TGTGCCAGCAGTTACTTTGGCAGAAAAGAAGAGACCCAGTACTTC.